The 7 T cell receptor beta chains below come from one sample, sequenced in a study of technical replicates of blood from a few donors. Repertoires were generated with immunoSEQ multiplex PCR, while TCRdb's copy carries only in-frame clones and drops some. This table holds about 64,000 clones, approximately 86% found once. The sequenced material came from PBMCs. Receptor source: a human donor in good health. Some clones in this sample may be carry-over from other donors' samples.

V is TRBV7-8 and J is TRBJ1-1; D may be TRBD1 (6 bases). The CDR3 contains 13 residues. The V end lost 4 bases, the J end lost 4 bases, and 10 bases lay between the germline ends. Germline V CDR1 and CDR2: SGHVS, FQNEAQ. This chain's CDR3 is CASSSQGGTEAFF. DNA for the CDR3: TGTGCCAGCAGCTCACAGGGCGGCACTGAAGCTTTCTTT.

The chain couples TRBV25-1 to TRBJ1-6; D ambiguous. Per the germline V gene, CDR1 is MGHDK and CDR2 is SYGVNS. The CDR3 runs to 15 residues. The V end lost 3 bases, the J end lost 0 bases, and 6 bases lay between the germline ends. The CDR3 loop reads CASSDGSSYNSPLHF. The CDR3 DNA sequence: TGTGCCAGCAGTGATGGGAGCTCCTATAATTCACCCCTCCACTTT.

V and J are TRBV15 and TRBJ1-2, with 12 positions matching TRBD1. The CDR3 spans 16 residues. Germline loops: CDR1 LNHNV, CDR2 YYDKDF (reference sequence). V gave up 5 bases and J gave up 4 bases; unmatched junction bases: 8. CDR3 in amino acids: CATSGTGTGGVYGYTF. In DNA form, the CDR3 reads TGTGCCACCAGCGGAACCGGGACAGGGGGCGTCTATGGCTACACCTTC.

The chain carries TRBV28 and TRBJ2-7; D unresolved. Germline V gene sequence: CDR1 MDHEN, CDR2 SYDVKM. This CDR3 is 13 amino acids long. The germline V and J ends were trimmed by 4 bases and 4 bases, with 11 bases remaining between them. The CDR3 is CASSSGSKYEQYF. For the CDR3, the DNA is TGTGCCAGCAGTTCCGGGTCTAAGTACGAGCAGTACTTC.

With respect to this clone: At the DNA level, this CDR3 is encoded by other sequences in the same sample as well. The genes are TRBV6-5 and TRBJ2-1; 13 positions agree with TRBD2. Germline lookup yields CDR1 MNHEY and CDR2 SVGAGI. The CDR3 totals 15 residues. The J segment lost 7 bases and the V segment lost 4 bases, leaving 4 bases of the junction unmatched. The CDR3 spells CASSSGLAGVNEQFF. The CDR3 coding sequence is TGTGCCAGCAGTTCCGGACTAGCGGGAGTGAATGAGCAGTTCTTC.

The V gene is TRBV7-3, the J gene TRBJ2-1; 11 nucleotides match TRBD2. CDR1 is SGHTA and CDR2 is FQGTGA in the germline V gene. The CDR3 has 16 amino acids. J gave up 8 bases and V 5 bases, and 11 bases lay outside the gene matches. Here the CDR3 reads CASSPRGLAGSDEQFF. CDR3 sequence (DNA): TGTGCCAGCAGCCCACGAGGACTAGCGGGTTCGGATGAGCAGTTCTTC.

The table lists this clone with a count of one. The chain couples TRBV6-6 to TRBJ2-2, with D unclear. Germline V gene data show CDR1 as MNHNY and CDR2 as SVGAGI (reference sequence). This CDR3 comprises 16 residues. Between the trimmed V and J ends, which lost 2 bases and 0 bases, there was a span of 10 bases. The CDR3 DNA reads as TGTGCCAGCAGTTACGGTTCTAGAGCGAACACCGGGGAGCTGTTTTTT. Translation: CASSYGSRANTGELFF.